The 13 T cell receptor beta chains below come from one sample, sequenced in a study of CD8+ T cells in alopecia areata. Following extraction, RNA underwent reverse transcription to cDNA, which served as the sequencing template. Measured with immunoSEQ multiplex PCR; TCRdb has only the in-frame clones, and not every one. The sample has about 190,000 clones, roughly 60% seen once. The treatment was: oral pan-JAK inhibitor, 5-10 mg twice daily. Sequencing used CD4+ T cells sorted from blood, obtained at week 24, from a patient treated with tofacitinib. The receptors come from a human donor with alopecia areata.

The V call is TRBV6-1, the J call TRBJ2-2; TRBD1 might be the D (5 bases). The V and J ends lost 8 bases and 0 bases respectively, with 7 bases between them. The length of the CDR3 is 13 residues. Germline-derived CDR1 and CDR2 are MNHNS and SASEGT. DNA of the CDR3: TGTGCCAGCCAGGGTCCGAACACCGGGGAGCTGTTTTTT. This gives the protein CASQGPNTGELFF.

The chain has TRBV18 and TRBJ1-1; 9 positions agree with TRBD1. Per the germline V gene, CDR1 is KGHSH and CDR2 is LQKENI. This CDR3 contains 15 residues. The ends lost 2 bases at V and 4 bases at J; junction bases unmatched: 5. The CDR3 loop reads CASSPEGTGTTEAFF. CDR3 DNA: TGTGCCAGCTCACCAGAGGGGACAGGGACCACTGAAGCTTTCTTT.

This clone appeared a few times. The chain carries TRBV13 and TRBJ2-2; weak D call: TRBD2 (5 bases). The CDR3 has 14 amino acids. Germline V gives CDR1 PRHDT, CDR2 FYEKMQ (reference sequence). V was shortened by 7 bases and J by 0 bases, with 9 bases between the two germline ends. The DNA for the CDR3 is TGTGCCAGCACCCGGACTGCGAACACCGGGGAGCTGTTTTTT. Translation: CASTRTANTGELFF. Supplemented by reference TRBV13 and TRBJ2-2, the full variable domain reads AAGVIQSPRHLIKEKRETATLKCYPIPRHDTVYWYQQGPGQDPQFLISFYEKMQSDKGSIPDRFSAQQFSDYHSELNMSSLELGDSALYFCASTRTANTGELFFGEGSRLTVL.

The V call is TRBV4-2, the J call TRBJ1-2; D not certain. This CDR3 region has 15 residues. From germline, CDR1 is LGHNA and CDR2 YNFKEQ. V shed 1 base and J shed 8 bases, with 17 bases lying between them. The CDR3 is CASSQGLREAVGYTF. As DNA, the CDR3 is TGTGCCAGCAGCCAAGGTCTACGGGAAGCCGTGGGCTACACCTTC.

This chain joins TRBV5-1 and TRBJ2-2; D call uncertain. With 2 bases removed from V and 7 bases from J, the gap between germline ends came to 12 bases. Germline CDR1 is SGHRS and CDR2 is YFSETQ. This CDR3 region has 14 residues. The CDR3 DNA sequence: TGCGCCAGCAGCTTCGAAGGAACAGACGGGGAGCTGTTTTTT. It translates to CASSFEGTDGELFF.

A word on this clone: A much larger clone is a single base away; this may be a read error. The identical CDR3 is also encoded by other nucleotide sequences in the sample. This chain joins TRBV30 and TRBJ1-4; unclear D gene. The germline gives CDR1 GTSNPN, CDR2 SVGIG (reference sequence). CDR3 length: 15 amino acids. CDR3: CAWSAAAAINEKLFF. The CDR3 DNA reads as TGTGCCTGGAGTGCCGCGGCAGCGATTAATGAGAAACTGTTTTTT.

V is TRBV29-1 and J is TRBJ2-7, with TRBD2 matching over 11 bases. V was clipped by 6 bases and J by 4 bases; unmatched bases: 14. Per germline, CDR1 SQVTM and CDR2 ANQGSEA. The CDR3 runs to 16 residues. The CDR3 DNA is TGCAGCGTCAGGACCGGACAACTAGCGGGGGCATACGAGCAGTACTTC. Amino acids: CSVRTGQLAGAYEQYF.

The rearrangement links TRBV10-3 to TRBJ1-2; no reliable D call. The germline gives CDR1 ENHRY, CDR2 SYGVKD. The CDR3 loop spans 13 amino acids. Deletions cut 3 bases from V and 8 bases from J, with 13 bases between. DNA of the CDR3: TGTGCCATCAGTGATTTACCTTTCCGAGGCTACACCTTC. It codes for CAISDLPFRGYTF.

This rearrangement joins TRBV15 to TRBJ1-1; 7 bases align to TRBD1. The CDR3 has 13 residues. Unmatched junction bases numbered 2, after V lost 5 bases and J lost 2 bases. Germline assignment: CDR1 LNHNV and CDR2 YYDKDF (reference sequence). The CDR3 sequence is CATSDRENTEAFF. The CDR3 DNA reads TGTGCCACCAGCGACAGGGAAAACACTGAAGCTTTCTTT.

V and J are TRBV30 and TRBJ1-5; D is ambiguous. The V end was cut by 1 base, the J end by 2 bases, with 6 bases between. Looked up from germline, CDR1 is GTSNPN and CDR2 is SVGIG (reference sequence). The CDR3 length is 13 residues. The CDR3: CAWSDKGNQPQHF. The CDR3 DNA reads TGTGCCTGGAGTGACAAAGGCAATCAGCCCCAGCATTTT.

This clone has more than one count but fewer than ten. The chain joins TRBV4-3 to TRBJ1-6; 8 bases are shared with TRBD1. J lost 8 bases, V lost 0 bases, and 6 bases had no gene match. Germline V gives CDR1 LGHNA, CDR2 YSLEER. The CDR3 is 16 residues long. DNA of the CDR3: TGCGCCAGCAGCCAAGATCGAGGGACAGGTGATTCACCCCTCCACTTT. It encodes CASSQDRGTGDSPLHF.

The V call is TRBV29-1, the J call TRBJ2-6; D might be TRBD1 (5 bases). V lost 3 bases, J lost 0 bases, and 12 bases lay in between. Germline V gene lookup returns CDR1 SQVTM and CDR2 ANQGSEA. This CDR3 comprises 16 residues. CDR3 DNA: TGCAGCGTTGAGCACAGGTCTAGCTCTGGGGCCAACGTCCTGACTTTC. This translates into CSVEHRSSSGANVLTF. The full variable domain, its missing parts supplied by reference TRBV29-1 and TRBJ2-6, is SAVISQKPSRDICQRGTSLTIQCQVDSQVTMMFWYRQQPGQSLTLIATANQGSEATYESGFVIDKFPISRPNLTFSTLTVSNMSPEDSSIYLCSVEHRSSSGANVLTFGAGSRLTVL.

The chain has TRBV4-3 and TRBJ1-1; 7 bases align to TRBD1. Germline CDR1 is LGHNA and CDR2 is YSLEER. Trimming removed 0 bases from V and 3 bases from J; junction bases left unmatched: 7. This CDR3 is built from 16 residues. CDR3 sequence: CASSQDLAGGYTEAFF. CDR3 coding DNA: TGCGCCAGCAGCCAAGATCTAGCAGGGGGATACACTGAAGCTTTCTTT.